Listed below are T cell receptor beta chains from one sample, sequenced in a study of T cells in Graves' hyperthyroidism and ophthalmopathy. TCRdb fed the multiplex PCR reads into MiXCR, producing one record per CDR3 protein. The table includes 300,000 to 400,000 distinct CDR3 sequences, approximately 13% detected once. The sequenced material came from blood. The receptors stem from a woman aged 55 to 70 with Graves' hyperthyroidism. Each CDR3 is given with its conserved first and last residue. The order of the fields is clone size, J gene, D gene, V gene, CDR3 DNA, CDR3 protein. A D gene is named only where the DNA matches it firmly. Size is stated for part of the rows, as once, few or many counts, or as a class when the clone is expanded.

size: -
J: TRBJ2-2
D: -
V: TRBV7-9
DNA: TGTGCCAGCAGGACGACTTCCACCGGGGAGCTGTTTTTT
CDR3: CASRTTSTGELFF

size: -
J: TRBJ1-2
D: -
V: TRBV4-1
DNA: TGCGCCAGCAGCCAAGAACGGACAAGTTTTAACTATGGCTACACCTTC
CDR3: CASSQERTSFNYGYTF

size: few
J: TRBJ2-3
D: -
V: TRBV28
DNA: TGTGCCAGCAGTTACAGGAAAAGCACAGATACGCAGTATTTT
CDR3: CASSYRKSTDTQYF

size: few
J: TRBJ2-2
D: -
V: TRBV27
DNA: TGTGCCAGCTGGGGGCCGGGAGACCCCGCCGAGCTGTTTTTT
CDR3: CASWGPGDPAELFF

size: few
J: TRBJ2-7
D: TRBD1
V: TRBV15
DNA: TGTGCCACCAGTAGATCGAGGGACAGGGTCAACGAGCAGTACTTC
CDR3: CATSRSRDRVNEQYF

size: many
J: TRBJ2-3
D: -
V: TRBV6-1
DNA: TGTGCCAGCAGTCCGGGACCAAACACAGATACGCAGTATTTT
CDR3: CASSPGPNTDTQYF

size: -
J: TRBJ1-1
D: -
V: TRBV7-9
DNA: TGTGCCAGCAACTTCTCAGTGGGACAAGCTTTCTTT
CDR3: CASNFSVGQAFF

size: few
J: TRBJ2-2
D: -
V: TRBV4-1
DNA: TGCGCCAGCAGCCAAGATTTGGGGGAGTGGTCCGGGGAGCTGTTTTTT
CDR3: CASSQDLGEWSGELFF

size: few
J: TRBJ1-2
D: -
V: TRBV24-1
DNA: TGTGCCACCAGCCCAGGGGAGGGCTATGGCTACACCTTC
CDR3: CATSPGEGYGYTF

size: few
J: TRBJ1-1
D: -
V: TRBV19
DNA: TGTGCCAGTAGTATAGAGGGGAGGGGGTGGACTGAAGCTTTCTTT
CDR3: CASSIEGRGWTEAFF

size: many
J: TRBJ2-7
D: TRBD2
V: TRBV20-1
DNA: TGCAGTGCTTCGCGGACTAGCGGCCTCTACGAGCAGTACTTC
CDR3: CSASRTSGLYEQYF

size: many
J: TRBJ2-3
D: -
V: TRBV20-1
DNA: TGCAGTGCGCAGGGATTCGATACGCAGTATTTT
CDR3: CSAQGFDTQYF

size: -
J: TRBJ2-1
D: -
V: TRBV28
DNA: TGTGCCAGCAGTGGGGACGAGGGTGATGAGCAGTTCTTC
CDR3: CASSGDEGDEQFF

size: -
J: TRBJ1-5
D: -
V: TRBV3-1
DNA: TGTGCCAGCAGCCAAGGGGGCGTACAGCCCCAGCATTTT
CDR3: CASSQGGVQPQHF

size: many
J: TRBJ1-5
D: -
V: TRBV5-1
DNA: TGCGCCAGCAGCTTCGCAGGGGACGATCAGCCCCAGCATTTT
CDR3: CASSFAGDDQPQHF

size: many
J: TRBJ1-1
D: TRBD1
V: TRBV5-5
DNA: TGTGCCAGCATCAACTACTCCGGGACAGGTAACACTGAAGCTTTCTTT
CDR3: CASINYSGTGNTEAFF

size: many
J: TRBJ2-5
D: TRBD2
V: TRBV27
DNA: TGTGCCAGCAGTTCCTGGCGGGACAGTTCTCGACTAGCGGGAGGAGAGACCCAGTACTTC
CDR3: CASSSWRDSSRLAGGETQYF

size: many
J: TRBJ2-3
D: TRBD2
V: TRBV7-3
DNA: TGTGCCAGCAGCTTATACCTAGCGGGAACAGATACGCAGTATTTT
CDR3: CASSLYLAGTDTQYF

size: many
J: TRBJ2-7
D: TRBD2
V: TRBV7-3
DNA: TGTGCCAGCAGCTTAATGTTGGCGGGAGGGGGGCCCTTCTACGAGCAGTACTTC
CDR3: CASSLMLAGGGPFYEQYF

size: few
J: TRBJ2-1
D: TRBD1
V: TRBV11-1
DNA: TGTGCCAGCAGCTCGGACAGGGGCGCCTACAATGAGCAGTTCTTC
CDR3: CASSSDRGAYNEQFF

size: -
J: TRBJ2-7
D: TRBD2
V: TRBV13
DNA: TGTGCCAGCAGCTTAGTTGGACCCCAGTTCGCGGGGGGAAGCTCCTACGAGCAGTACTTC
CDR3: CASSLVGPQFAGGSSYEQYF

size: many
J: TRBJ2-7
D: -
V: TRBV29-1
DNA: TGCAGCGTTGAATGGGAGTTCGAGCAGTACTTC
CDR3: CSVEWEFEQYF

size: -
J: TRBJ2-5
D: TRBD2
V: TRBV15
DNA: TGTGCCACCAGCAGAGAGGGACTAGCAGAAGAGACCCAGTACTTC
CDR3: CATSREGLAEETQYF

size: -
J: TRBJ2-1
D: TRBD2
V: TRBV4-1
DNA: TGCGCCAGCAGCCTCGGACTAGCGGGAGGGTTAGTCGATGAGCAGTTCTTC
CDR3: CASSLGLAGGLVDEQFF

size: many
J: TRBJ1-2
D: -
V: TRBV28
DNA: TGTGCCAGCAGACCGTTAACAGAGAATCTCTGGGGCTACACCTTC
CDR3: CASRPLTENLWGYTF

size: many
J: TRBJ1-2
D: -
V: TRBV19
DNA: TGTGCCAGTAGTATAGATCTGGGTCAGGCGAACTATGGCTACACCTTC
CDR3: CASSIDLGQANYGYTF

size: many
J: TRBJ1-6
D: -
V: TRBV3-1
DNA: TGTGCCAGCAGCCAACAGGGACGGAATTCACCCCTCCACTTT
CDR3: CASSQQGRNSPLHF

size: few
J: TRBJ2-2
D: -
V: TRBV19
DNA: TGTGCCACCCGGGCCAAGGGCGCCAACGCGAACACCGGGGAGCTGTTTTTT
CDR3: CATRAKGANANTGELFF

size: many
J: TRBJ2-1
D: TRBD2
V: TRBV27
DNA: TGTGCCAGCAGTTTAGTTGGGACTAGCGGTATTGAGCAGTTCTTC
CDR3: CASSLVGTSGIEQFF

size: few
J: TRBJ1-4
D: -
V: TRBV5-1
DNA: TGCGCCAGCAGCTTGGGCATAAGGTTTGCAACTAATGAAAAACTGTTTTTT
CDR3: CASSLGIRFATNEKLFF

size: -
J: TRBJ2-1
D: -
V: TRBV3-1
DNA: TGTGCCAGTAGTCTTGGAGACGCGCACAATGAGCAGTTCTTC
CDR3: CASSLGDAHNEQFF

size: many
J: TRBJ2-3
D: -
V: TRBV30
DNA: TGTGCCTGGACTAGCGCCACGATCCCCCCAGATACGCAGTATTTT
CDR3: CAWTSATIPPDTQYF

size: many
J: TRBJ1-2
D: -
V: TRBV2
DNA: TGTGCCAGCAGTGGTGGGATTGGCTACACCTTC
CDR3: CASSGGIGYTF

size: -
J: TRBJ2-5
D: -
V: TRBV6-5
DNA: TGTGCCAGCAGTTACCCCAGAACGGCCCAGTACTTC
CDR3: CASSYPRTAQYF

size: few
J: TRBJ2-1
D: TRBD2
V: TRBV20-1
DNA: TGCAGTGCTAGAGCTCGGAGTAGCGGGAGGGCAGGCTCCTACAATGAGCAGTTCTTC
CDR3: CSARARSSGRAGSYNEQFF

size: few
J: TRBJ2-3
D: -
V: TRBV19
DNA: TGTGCCAGTAGAGAGAGCACAGATACGCAGTATTTT
CDR3: CASRESTDTQYF

size: many
J: TRBJ2-7
D: TRBD1
V: TRBV13
DNA: TGTGCCAGCAGCTTAGTCAGGACAGGCTCCTACGAGCAGTACTTC
CDR3: CASSLVRTGSYEQYF

size: few
J: TRBJ2-2
D: -
V: TRBV5-1
DNA: TGCGCCAGCAGCTTGGGTGCTAGCGAAAAGGAAACCGGGGAGCTGTTTTTT
CDR3: CASSLGASEKETGELFF

size: -
J: TRBJ2-5
D: TRBD1
V: TRBV3-1
DNA: TGTGCCAGCAGCCAAGGATCAGGGGGCTCGGGTGAGACCCAGTACTTC
CDR3: CASSQGSGGSGETQYF

size: -
J: TRBJ2-7
D: -
V: TRBV27
DNA: TGTGCCAGCAGAACGACAGTAACCTACGAGCAGTACTTC
CDR3: CASRTTVTYEQYF

size: many
J: TRBJ2-7
D: -
V: TRBV27
DNA: TGTGCCAGCAGTTGGGGGAGGGGGTACTACGAGCAGTACTTC
CDR3: CASSWGRGYYEQYF

size: many
J: TRBJ2-5
D: TRBD2
V: TRBV20-1
DNA: TGCAGTGCCCTTGACCCGGGAGGAGCACAGGAGACCCAGTACTTC
CDR3: CSALDPGGAQETQYF

size: few
J: TRBJ1-4
D: -
V: TRBV19
DNA: TGTGCCAGTAAAGCGCCTTTGGCGGAAGGTGAAAAACTGTTTTTT
CDR3: CASKAPLAEGEKLFF

size: many
J: TRBJ1-1
D: -
V: TRBV7-3
DNA: TGTGCCAGCAGCCTCAGGGAGAGGACTGAAGCTTTCTTT
CDR3: CASSLRERTEAFF

size: few
J: TRBJ2-6
D: TRBD1
V: TRBV3-1
DNA: TGTGCCAGCAGCCAAGGGACAGGGTACCGTGGGGCCAACGTCCTGACTTTC
CDR3: CASSQGTGYRGANVLTF

size: -
J: TRBJ2-2
D: -
V: TRBV24-1
DNA: TGTGCCACCAGTGACCGAATAACCGGGGAGCTGTTTTTT
CDR3: CATSDRITGELFF

size: -
J: TRBJ2-7
D: TRBD2
V: TRBV5-1
DNA: TGCGCCAGCAGCAGCACTAGCGGGGGTAACTCCTACGAGCAGTACTTC
CDR3: CASSSTSGGNSYEQYF

size: few
J: TRBJ2-2
D: TRBD1
V: TRBV29-1
DNA: TGCAGCGTTGAGGAGACAGGGTTAGCGAACACCGGGGAGCTGTTTTTT
CDR3: CSVEETGLANTGELFF

size: many
J: TRBJ2-1
D: -
V: TRBV7-2
DNA: TGTGCCAGCAGCCCTCTGGGCTCCTACAATGAGCAGTTCTTC
CDR3: CASSPLGSYNEQFF

size: -
J: TRBJ2-7
D: -
V: TRBV19
DNA: TGTGCCAGTAGTGTAGGACCAAAGCAGTACTTC
CDR3: CASSVGPKQYF

size: many
J: TRBJ2-7
D: -
V: TRBV6-1
DNA: TGTGCCAGCAGTGGGGGGGCAGGAGCCAACTACGAGCAGTACTTC
CDR3: CASSGGAGANYEQYF

size: many
J: TRBJ2-7
D: TRBD2
V: TRBV2
DNA: TGTGCCAGCATCCTAACTAGCGGGATATCCTACGAGCAGTACTTC
CDR3: CASILTSGISYEQYF

size: many
J: TRBJ1-5
D: -
V: TRBV7-8
DNA: TGTGCCAGCAGCTTAGCGAGCCAGGGCCGTGGGCCCCAGCATTTT
CDR3: CASSLASQGRGPQHF

size: -
J: TRBJ2-5
D: TRBD1
V: TRBV9
DNA: TGTGCCAGCAGCGTTTCCGGGACAGAGCAAGAGACCCAGTACTTC
CDR3: CASSVSGTEQETQYF

size: many
J: TRBJ2-7
D: TRBD2
V: TRBV20-1
DNA: TGCAGTGCTAGAGATCTGCTAGCGGGAGTTTACGAGCAGTACTTC
CDR3: CSARDLLAGVYEQYF